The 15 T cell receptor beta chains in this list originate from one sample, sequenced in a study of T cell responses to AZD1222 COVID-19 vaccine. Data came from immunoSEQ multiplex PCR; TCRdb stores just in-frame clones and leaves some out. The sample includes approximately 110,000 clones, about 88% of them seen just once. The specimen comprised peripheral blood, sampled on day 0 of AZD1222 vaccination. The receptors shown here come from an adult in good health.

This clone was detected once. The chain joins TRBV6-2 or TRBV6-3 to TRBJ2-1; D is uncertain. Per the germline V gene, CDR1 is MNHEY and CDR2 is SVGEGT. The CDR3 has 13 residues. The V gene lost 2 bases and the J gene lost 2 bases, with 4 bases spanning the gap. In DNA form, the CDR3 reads TGTGCCAGCAGTTACAGAGCCTACAATGAGCAGTTCTTC. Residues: CASSYRAYNEQFF.

The CDR3 is CASSEQPNGNTEAFF. The CDR3 DNA reads as TGTGCCAGCAGCGAGCAGCCCAATGGAAACACTGAAGCTTTCTTT. The genes are TRBV7-6 and TRBJ1-1; unclear D gene. The V end was cut by 5 bases, the J end by 2 bases, with 15 bases between. The CDR3 spans 15 residues. Germline loops: CDR1 SGHVS, CDR2 FNYEAQ.

CDR3 sequence reads: CASSQEAASGRTQFF. The CDR3 DNA sequence: TGTGCCAGCAGCCAAGAAGCGGCTAGCGGGAGGACGCAGTTCTTC. The chain carries TRBV3-1 (or the pseudogene TRBV3-2) and TRBJ2-1; 11 bases are a match to TRBD2. CDR3 length: 15 residues. In germline, CDR1 is LGHDT, CDR2 YNNKEL (reference sequence). With 0 bases clipped from V and 12 bases from J, the junction kept 7 bases outside the gene matches.

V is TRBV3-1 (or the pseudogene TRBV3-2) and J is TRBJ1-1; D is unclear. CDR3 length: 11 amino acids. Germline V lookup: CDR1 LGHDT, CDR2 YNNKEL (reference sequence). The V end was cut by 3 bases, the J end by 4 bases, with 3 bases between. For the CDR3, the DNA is TGTGCCAGCAGCCAGGGCACTGAAGCTTTCTTT. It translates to CASSQGTEAFF.

The CDR3 bases are TGTGCCAGCAGCTCCGTTTGGGGGAATGAAAAACTGTTTTTT. Protein sequence: CASSSVWGNEKLFF. This sequence joins TRBV6-2 or TRBV6-3 and TRBJ1-4; D may be TRBD1 (5 bases). Germline V gives CDR1 MNHEY, CDR2 SVGEGT. This CDR3 is 14 amino acids long. Trimming took off 6 bases at V and 5 bases at J, with 13 bases between the two ends.

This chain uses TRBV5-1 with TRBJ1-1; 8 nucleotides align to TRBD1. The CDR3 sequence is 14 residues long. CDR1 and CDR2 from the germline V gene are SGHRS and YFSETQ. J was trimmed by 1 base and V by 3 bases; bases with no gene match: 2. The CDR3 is CASSSGGGNTEAFF. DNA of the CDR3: TGCGCCAGCAGCTCAGGGGGCGGGAACACTGAAGCTTTCTTT.

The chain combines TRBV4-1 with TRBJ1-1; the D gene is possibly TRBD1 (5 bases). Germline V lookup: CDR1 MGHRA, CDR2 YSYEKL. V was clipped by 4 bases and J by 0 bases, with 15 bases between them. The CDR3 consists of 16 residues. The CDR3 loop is CASSPRDGIMNTEAFF. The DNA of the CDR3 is TGCGCCAGCAGCCCCCGGGACGGAATCATGAACACTGAAGCTTTCTTT.

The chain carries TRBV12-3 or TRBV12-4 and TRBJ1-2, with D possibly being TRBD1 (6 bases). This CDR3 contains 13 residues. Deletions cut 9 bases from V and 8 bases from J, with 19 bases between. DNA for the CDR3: TGTGCCAGTTTCACAGGGTCTTTCGGGGGCTACACCTTC. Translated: CASFTGSFGGYTF.

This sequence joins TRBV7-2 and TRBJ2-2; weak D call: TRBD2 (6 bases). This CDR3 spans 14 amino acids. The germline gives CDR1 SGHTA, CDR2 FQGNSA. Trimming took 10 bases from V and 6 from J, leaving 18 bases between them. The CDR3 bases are TGTGCCAACCCCGGATCCGGGAGACCCGGGGAGCTGTTTTTT. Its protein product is CANPGSGRPGELFF.

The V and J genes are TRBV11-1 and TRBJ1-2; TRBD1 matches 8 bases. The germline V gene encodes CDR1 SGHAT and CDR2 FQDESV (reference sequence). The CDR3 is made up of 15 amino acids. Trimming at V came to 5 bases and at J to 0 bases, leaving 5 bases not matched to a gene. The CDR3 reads CASSRGQESNYGYTF. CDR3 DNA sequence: TGTGCCAGCAGCCGGGGACAGGAGTCTAACTATGGCTACACCTTC.

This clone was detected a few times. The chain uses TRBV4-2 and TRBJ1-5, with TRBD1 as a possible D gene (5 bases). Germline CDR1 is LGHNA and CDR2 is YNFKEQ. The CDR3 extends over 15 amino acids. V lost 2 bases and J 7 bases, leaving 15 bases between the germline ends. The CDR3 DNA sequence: TGTGCCAGCAGCCAACACCCGGGGACGGACCAGCCCCAGCATTTT. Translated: CASSQHPGTDQPQHF.

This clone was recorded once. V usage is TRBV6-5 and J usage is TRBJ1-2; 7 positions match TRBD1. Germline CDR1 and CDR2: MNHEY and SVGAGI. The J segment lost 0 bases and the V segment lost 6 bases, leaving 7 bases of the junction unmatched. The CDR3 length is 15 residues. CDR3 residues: CASRHRGLTNYGYTF. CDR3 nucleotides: TGTGCCAGCAGGCACAGGGGATTAACTAACTATGGCTACACCTTC.

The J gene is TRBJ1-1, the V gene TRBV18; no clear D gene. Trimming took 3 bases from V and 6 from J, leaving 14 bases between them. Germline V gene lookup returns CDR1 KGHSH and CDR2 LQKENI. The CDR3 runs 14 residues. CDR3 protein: CASSPPTASPEAFF. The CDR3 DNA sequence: TGTGCCAGCTCACCCCCCACAGCGAGCCCTGAAGCTTTCTTT. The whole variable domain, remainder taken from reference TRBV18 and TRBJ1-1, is NAGVMQNPRHLVRRRGQEARLRCSPMKGHSHVYWYRQLPEEGLKFMVYLQKENIIDESGMPKERFSAEFPKEGPSILRIQQVVRGDSAAYFCASSPPTASPEAFFGQGTRLTVV.

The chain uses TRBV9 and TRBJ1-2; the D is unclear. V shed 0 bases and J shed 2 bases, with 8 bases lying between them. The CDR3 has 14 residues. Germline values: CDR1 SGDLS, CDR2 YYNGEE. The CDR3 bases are TGTGCCAGCAGCGTAGCTGACGGGAACTATGGCTACACCTTC. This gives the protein CASSVADGNYGYTF.

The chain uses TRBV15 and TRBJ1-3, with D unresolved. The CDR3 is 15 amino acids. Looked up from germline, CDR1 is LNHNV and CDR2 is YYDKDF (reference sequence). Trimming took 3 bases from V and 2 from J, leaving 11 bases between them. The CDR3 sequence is CATSRPPWAGNTIYF. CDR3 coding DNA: TGTGCCACCAGCAGGCCCCCGTGGGCTGGAAACACCATATATTTT.